This T cell receptor (beta chain) was sequenced in a study of T cells after yellow fever vaccination. The wider study: With SMART-Seq v4 Ultra Low Input, the fractions containing low cell numbers were prepared. Points from the study as a whole: The appearance of a small share of clonotypes in both CD4 and CD8 compartments was observed. A weaker secondary response peaked on day 5, the primary on day 15.

The study made its TCR cDNA through 5'RACE template switching. That step introduced a universal primer site along with UMIs. Each CDR3 protein gets one entry after TCRdb re-called the 5' RACE reads with MiXCR. The sample includes hundreds of thousands of distinct CDR3 sequences, about 17% of them seen just once. Deletions cut 4 bases from V and 3 bases from J, with 10 bases between. Germline V gene lookup returns CDR1 MGHRA and CDR2 YSYEKL. The length of the CDR3 is 14 residues. Details on this clonotype: Its antigen is not identified.

The TCR originated in a young man who received the YFV17D yellow fever vaccine. This sample comprised PBMCs, obtained before the yellow fever booster vaccination. J is TRBJ2-1 and V is TRBV4-1; D unresolved. The CDR3 region is CASSPTSFYNEQFF. Written as DNA, the CDR3 is TGCGCCAGCAGCCCGACATCCTTCTACAATGAGCAGTTCTTC.